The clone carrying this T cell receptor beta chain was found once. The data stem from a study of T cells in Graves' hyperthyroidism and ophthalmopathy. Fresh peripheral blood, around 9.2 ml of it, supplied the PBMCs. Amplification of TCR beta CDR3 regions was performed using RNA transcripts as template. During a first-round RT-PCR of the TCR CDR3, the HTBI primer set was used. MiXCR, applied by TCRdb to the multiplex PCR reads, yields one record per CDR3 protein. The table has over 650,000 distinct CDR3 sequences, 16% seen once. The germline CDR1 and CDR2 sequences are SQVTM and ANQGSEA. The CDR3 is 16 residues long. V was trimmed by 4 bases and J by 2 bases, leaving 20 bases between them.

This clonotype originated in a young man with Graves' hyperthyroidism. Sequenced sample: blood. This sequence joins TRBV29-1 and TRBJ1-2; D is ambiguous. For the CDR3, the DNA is TGCAGCGTTGCCTTGACCCGACAATTCCGGAACTATGGCTACACCTTC. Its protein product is CSVALTRQFRNYGYTF.